One sample yielded the 28 T cell receptor beta chains listed below, sequenced in a study of T-cell memory formation after mild COVID-19. MiXCR was run by TCRdb on the 5' RACE reads, yielding one entry per CDR3 protein. There are around 440,000 distinct CDR3 sequences in the sample; 15% to 20% occur only once, and approximately 13% lies in the top ten. The specimen was PBMCs or a T cell subset sorted from them (not recorded which). The source of these receptors is an adult woman who had mild COVID-19 (a few samples of this study predate the infection). Cell type and time point are not known.

The rearrangement joins TRBV19 to TRBJ2-1; possible D gene TRBD2, 6 bases. Germline CDR1 and CDR2: LNHDA and SQIVND (reference sequence). This CDR3 is 11 amino acids long. Trimming left V 10 bases short and J 6 bases short, with 10 bases between. CDR3 in amino acids: CATGGPNEQFF. The CDR3 bases are TGTGCCACCGGAGGGCCCAATGAGCAGTTCTTC.

This clonotype was picked up a small number of times. The chain recombines TRBV4-2 with TRBJ2-1; 11 nucleotides line up with TRBD2. In germline, CDR1 is LGHNA, CDR2 YNFKEQ. CDR3 length: 16 amino acids. The junction had 5 bases not matched to a gene; V was cut back by 1 base and J by 6 bases. In DNA, the CDR3 is TGTGCCAGCAGCCAAGGCGGACTAGCGGGTGGCAATGAGCAGTTCTTC. This sequence encodes CASSQGGLAGGNEQFF.

J is TRBJ2-3 and V is TRBV6-6; 7 nucleotides align to TRBD2. The CDR3 extends over 14 amino acids. The germline V gene encodes CDR1 MNHNY and CDR2 SVGAGI (reference sequence). The junction had 13 bases not matched to a gene; V was cut back by 7 bases and J by 9 bases. The CDR3 DNA reads TGTGCCAGCAAAATAGGGACTACACCTGACACGCAGTATTTT. It translates to CASKIGTTPDTQYF.

The J gene is TRBJ1-2, the V gene TRBV19; D gene uncertain. Germline-derived CDR1 and CDR2 are LNHDA and SQIVND (reference sequence). The CDR3 has 13 amino acids. Trimming removed 0 bases at V and 5 bases at J, with 7 bases between. Here the CDR3 reads CASSIEFGYGYTF. DNA for the CDR3: TGTGCCAGTAGTATAGAATTCGGATATGGCTACACCTTC.

The sample holds a few counts of this clonotype. The V call is TRBV7-3, the J call TRBJ2-1; D assignment may be TRBD1 or TRBD2 (6 bases each). Germline CDR1 reads SGHTA; CDR2 reads FQGTGA. The CDR3 extends over 12 amino acids. With 2 bases removed from V and 9 bases from J, the gap between germline ends came to 8 bases. In DNA form, the CDR3 reads TGTGCCAGCAGCTTATCGGGGGCTGAGCAGTTCTTC. Translating it yields CASSLSGAEQFF.

This clonotype was seen many times. CDR3 protein: CSAREGNTIYF. The CDR3 DNA reads TGCAGTGCTAGGGAGGGAAACACCATATATTTT. This chain connects TRBV20-1 to TRBJ1-3, with D unresolved. CDR3 length equals 11 residues. The germline gives CDR1 DFQATT, CDR2 SNEGSKA (reference sequence). The V and J ends lost 3 bases and 4 bases respectively, with 4 bases between them.

The J gene is TRBJ1-1, the V gene TRBV7-2, with TRBD1 identical over 7 bases. This CDR3 region has 15 residues. Germline V gene data show CDR1 as SGHTA and CDR2 as FQGNSA. The V and J ends lost 4 bases and 3 bases, in that order; junction bases with no gene match: 8. This chain's CDR3 is CASSSKTGLDTEAFF. The CDR3 DNA sequence: TGTGCCAGCAGCTCCAAGACAGGGTTAGACACTGAAGCTTTCTTT.

This clonotype showed up many times. The V and J genes are TRBV4-1 and TRBJ1-5; D unresolved. V lost 1 base and J lost 9, with 10 bases in between. From germline, CDR1 is MGHRA and CDR2 YSYEKL. CDR3 size: 13 residues. The CDR3 bases are TGCGCCAGCAGCCAAGTAGGAGTTTGGCCCCAGCATTTT. Its translation: CASSQVGVWPQHF.

The rearrangement joins TRBV12-3 or TRBV12-4 to TRBJ1-1; D possibly corresponds to TRBD1 (6 bases). This CDR3 has 14 amino acids. Trimming pared 6 bases from V and 2 bases from J, leaving 13 bases between. The CDR3 sequence: CASRFAGGNTEAFF. For the CDR3, the DNA is TGTGCCAGCAGATTTGCGGGGGGCAACACTGAAGCTTTCTTT.

This clonotype was observed a handful of times. J is TRBJ2-7 and V is TRBV18; a weak D match, TRBD2 (6 bases). Per the germline V gene, CDR1 is KGHSH and CDR2 is LQKENI. The CDR3 spans 16 residues. V was trimmed by 0 bases and J by 2 bases, leaving 14 bases between them. The CDR3 nucleotides are TGTGCCAGCTCACCACCGGGGCTAGCGCGTACCTACGAGCAGTACTTC. Translated: CASSPPGLARTYEQYF.

The J gene is TRBJ1-3, the V gene TRBV12-3 or TRBV12-4; D gene unclear. The CDR3 sequence is 14 residues long. Deletions cut 4 bases from V and 0 bases from J, with 7 bases between. The CDR3 coding sequence is TGTGCCAGCAGTTGGTCGAGCTCTGGAAACACCATATATTTT. Translating it yields CASSWSSSGNTIYF.

CDR3 nucleotide sequence: TGTGCCATCGGAGTAGGGGAGGCCTATGGCTACACCTTC. Protein: CAIGVGEAYGYTF. This rearrangement joins TRBV10-3 to TRBJ1-2; tentatively, D is TRBD1 (5 bases). The CDR3 runs to 13 residues. V lost 8 bases and J 4 bases, leaving 14 bases between the germline ends. CDR1 ENHRY and CDR2 SYGVKD come from the germline V gene.

This clonotype was picked up a small number of times. The chain has TRBV6-2 or TRBV6-3 and TRBJ1-2; no reliable D call. This CDR3 has 14 amino acids. The V gene lost 5 bases and the J gene lost 8 bases, with 18 bases spanning the gap. Germline CDR1 is MNHEY and CDR2 is SVGEGT. The CDR3 DNA sequence: TGTGCCAGCAGTACCCTTCCGGCGATCGGAGGCTACACCTTC. It yields the protein CASSTLPAIGGYTF.

CDR3 amino acids: CSVVDRANPYEQYF. The CDR3 DNA reads as TGCAGCGTCGTCGACAGGGCCAACCCCTACGAGCAGTACTTC. This rearrangement joins TRBV29-1 to TRBJ2-7; 7 bases map to TRBD1. Looked up from germline, CDR1 is SQVTM and CDR2 is ANQGSEA. The V gene end was trimmed by 6 bases and the J gene end by 2 bases; junction bases not matched to a gene: 10. The CDR3 has 14 residues.

The gene calls are TRBV7-9 and TRBJ1-1; D not certain. CDR3 length: 13 residues. The ends were cut back, 5 bases at V and 3 bases at J, with 10 bases in the middle. Per germline, CDR1 SEHNR and CDR2 FQNEAQ (reference sequence). The CDR3 DNA follows: TGTGCCAGCAGCCGTCGCGGGGACACTGAAGCTTTCTTT. This encodes CASSRRGDTEAFF.

This clonotype has more than one count but fewer than ten. The chain employs TRBV20-1 and TRBJ2-7; no definite D call. Germline V gives CDR1 DFQATT, CDR2 SNEGSKA (reference sequence). V was cut by 6 bases and J by 3 bases, with 21 bases left in between. This CDR3 contains 15 residues. CDR3 residues: CSAPSAAVNHYEQYF. CDR3 bases: TGCAGTGCCCCATCCGCCGCCGTCAATCACTACGAGCAGTACTTC.

A few counts support this clonotype. The CDR3 loop reads CASRPSGGLVLVQFF. CDR3 nucleotides: TGTGCCAGCAGGCCCAGCGGGGGCCTAGTCCTTGTGCAGTTCTTC. V usage is TRBV12-3 or TRBV12-4 and J usage is TRBJ2-1; TRBD2 matches 8 bases. This CDR3 comprises 15 residues. V dropped 6 bases and J dropped 12; count of bases not matched to a gene: 16.

In this sample, this clonotype turned up once. CDR3 DNA: TGTGCCAGCAGCCAACCCAGACAGTACCGCACTGAAGCTTTCTTT. It translates to CASSQPRQYRTEAFF. The chain carries TRBV3-1 and TRBJ1-1; TRBD1 is a possible D gene (5 bases). There are 15 residues in the CDR3. The ends were cut back, 2 bases at V and 4 bases at J, with 14 bases in the middle. Germline CDR1 LGHDT, CDR2 YNNKEL (reference sequence).

This chain joins TRBV28 and TRBJ2-4; D gene unclear. Germline lookup yields CDR1 MDHEN and CDR2 SYDVKM. V dropped 3 bases and J dropped 11 bases, with 8 bases sitting between them. The CDR3 consists of 11 residues. In DNA form, the CDR3 reads TGTGCCAGCAGTTTTTATTTAGTTCAGTACTTC. Amino acid sequence: CASSFYLVQYF.

This clonotype was observed a few times. This chain uses TRBV5-1 with TRBJ2-6; D not resolved. The germline CDR1 and CDR2 sequences are SGHRS and YFSETQ. The CDR3 has 12 residues. V lost 5 bases, J lost 7 bases, and 7 bases lay in between. The CDR3 sequence: CASSSDANVLTF. DNA of the CDR3: TGCGCCAGCAGTTCCGACGCCAACGTCCTGACTTTC.

There are a few counts of this clonotype. The chain combines TRBV3-1 with TRBJ1-1, with no clear D. The germline gives CDR1 LGHDT, CDR2 YNNKEL (reference sequence). V was pared by 4 bases and J by 4 bases, with 16 bases between. This CDR3 comprises 15 residues. The DNA of the CDR3 is TGTGCCAGCAGCCCTCCCGAGGGTATGGGCACTGAAGCTTTCTTT. Amino acid sequence: CASSPPEGMGTEAFF.

This clonotype was counted between two and nine times. The chain has TRBV12-3 or TRBV12-4 and TRBJ2-5; tentatively, D is TRBD1 (5 bases). The CDR3 loop spans 14 amino acids. V was trimmed by 3 bases and J by 1 base, leaving 9 bases between them. This CDR3 reads CASSLRQFQETQYF. In DNA form, the CDR3 reads TGTGCCAGCAGTTTGAGACAGTTCCAAGAGACCCAGTACTTC.

A few counts support this clonotype. The V gene is TRBV20-1, the J gene TRBJ1-2; the match to TRBD1 covers 8 bases. The CDR3 is 16 residues long. Germline CDR1 is DFQATT and CDR2 is SNEGSKA (reference sequence). V was clipped by 7 bases and J by 3 bases; unmatched bases: 16. The CDR3: CSVKGDRGNEDYGYTF. Written as DNA, the CDR3 is TGCAGTGTCAAAGGAGACAGGGGTAATGAGGACTATGGCTACACCTTC.

The gene calls are TRBV3-1 and TRBJ2-7; D gene ambiguous. Trimming left V 1 base short and J 6 bases short, with 13 bases between. CDR3 length: 14 amino acids. Germline V gene sequence: CDR1 LGHDT, CDR2 YNNKEL (reference sequence). The DNA for the CDR3 is TGTGCCAGCAGCCAAGTAGGATCCCATGCCGAGCAGTACTTC. Protein product: CASSQVGSHAEQYF.

The chain is built from TRBV9 and TRBJ2-1; tentatively, D is TRBD2 (7 bases). There are 16 residues in the CDR3. CDR1 and CDR2 (germline): SGDLS, YYNGEE. The V end lost 2 bases, the J end lost 6 bases, and 18 bases lay between the germline ends. CDR3 nucleotide sequence: TGTGCCAGCAGCGTTCACCGGGACCGGGGGGCCAATGAGCAGTTCTTC. Amino acids: CASSVHRDRGANEQFF.

In its sample, this clonotype was seen a few times. The chain uses TRBV4-1 and TRBJ1-2, with no clear D. The CDR3 runs 14 residues. Germline CDR1 MGHRA, CDR2 YSYEKL. Trimming left V 0 bases short and J 3 bases short, with 8 bases between. CDR3 coding DNA: TGCGCCAGCAGCCAAGAGAACGGAGACTATGGCTACACCTTC. This sequence encodes CASSQENGDYGYTF.

This clonotype was detected a few times. The chain couples TRBV10-3 to TRBJ1-1, with a tentative D call TRBD1 (5 bases). Trimming pared 2 bases from V and 4 bases from J, leaving 11 bases between. Looked up from germline, CDR1 is ENHRY and CDR2 is SYGVKD. CDR3 length equals 14 residues. The CDR3 is CAISEQGSSTEAFF. The CDR3 nucleotides read TGTGCCATCAGTGAGCAGGGAAGTAGCACTGAAGCTTTCTTT.

In nucleotides, the CDR3 is TGTGCCAGCAGCCCCCGACTAGCGGGAAGGGAGACCCAGTACTTC. It yields the protein CASSPRLAGRETQYF. This chain uses TRBV7-2 with TRBJ2-5; 11 nucleotides match TRBD2. CDR3 length equals 15 residues. Germline V gives CDR1 SGHTA, CDR2 FQGNSA. V trimming: 5 bases; J trimming: 5 bases; junction bases outside the gene matches: 7.